The 8 T cell receptor beta chains in this list originate from one sample, sequenced in a study of blood T cells in healthy people across ages. A J-beta primer mix and a sample-barcoded 5' primer were used in a second PCR of roughly 7 to 12 cycles. From the 5' RACE reads, TCRdb called clonotypes with MiXCR, one entry per CDR3 protein. The top ten clones hold over 7% of a sample with some 1.7 million distinct CDR3 sequences, about 30% of them seen once. Sequencing was performed on blood. The receptors come from a woman aged 25 to 39 in good health.

This clonotype was seen a handful of times. The chain recombines TRBV6-6 with TRBJ2-1; tentative D call: TRBD2 (6 bases). Germline CDR1 and CDR2: MNHNY and SVGAGI (reference sequence). V was pared by 3 bases and J by 9 bases, with 12 bases between. The CDR3 totals 13 residues. CDR3 region: CASSYVMGGEQFF. The CDR3 DNA follows: TGTGCCAGCAGTTATGTGATGGGGGGTGAGCAGTTCTTC.

V and J are TRBV6-1 and TRBJ2-3; possibly TRBD2 for D (6 bases). Germline loops: CDR1 MNHNS, CDR2 SASEGT. The CDR3 extends over 13 amino acids. Trimming removed 2 bases at V and 6 bases at J, with 9 bases between. CDR3 DNA: TGTGCCAGCAGTGAAACGCGGGGCGATACGCAGTATTTT. This sequence encodes CASSETRGDTQYF.

Here the CDR3 DNA reads TGTGCCAGCAGCGCGCAACCAGATCAGCCCCAGCATTTT. It codes for CASSAQPDQPQHF. V is TRBV9 and J is TRBJ1-5; D unresolved. Trimming left V 3 bases short and J 5 bases short, with 9 bases between. The CDR3 runs to 13 residues. Germline loops: CDR1 SGDLS, CDR2 YYNGEE.

This clonotype was seen a few times. Germline is not matched at one junction end, which may reflect a read error. This sequence joins TRBV7-6 and TRBJ2-3; 10 nucleotides align to TRBD2. The CDR3 is made up of 15 amino acids. Germline-derived CDR1 and CDR2 are SGHVS and FNYEAQ. The CDR3 DNA follows: TGTGCCAGCAGCTCACCACTAGCGGGGCCAGATACGCTGTATTTT. Translated, it gives CASSSPLAGPDTLYF.

As concerns this clonotype: This probably arose from a read error, given a far larger clone one base away. The chain joins TRBV7-9 to TRBJ2-1, with D uncertain. Per the germline V gene, CDR1 is SEHNR and CDR2 is FQNEAQ (reference sequence). The CDR3 has 13 residues. In DNA form, the CDR3 reads TGTGTCAGCAGCCCGGACGGTTACAATGAGCAGTTCTTC. Protein sequence: CVSSPDGYNEQFF.

V and J are TRBV9 and TRBJ2-3; 8 positions match TRBD2. The CDR3 has 14 residues. J gave up 0 bases and V 6 bases, and 3 bases lay outside the gene matches. Germline lookup yields CDR1 SGDLS and CDR2 YYNGEE. CDR3 coding DNA: TGTGCCAGCACCCCTAGCGGGAGCACAGATACGCAGTATTTT. Translated: CASTPSGSTDTQYF.

This clonotype showed up just a few times. The gene calls are TRBV5-1 and TRBJ1-6; 7 bases agree with TRBD1. J was trimmed by 15 bases and V by 0 bases; bases with no gene match: 15. The CDR3 is made up of 16 amino acids. The germline CDR1 and CDR2 sequences are SGHRS and YFSETQ. The DNA for the CDR3 is TGCGCCAGCAGCTTGGGCGGGACTCGGGACAGAGAGATCCTCCACTTT. It translates to CASSLGGTRDREILHF.

The chain carries TRBV20-1 and TRBJ2-7; TRBD2 matches 7 bases. The CDR3 runs 16 residues. With 3 bases clipped from V and 2 bases from J, the junction kept 13 bases outside the gene matches. From germline, CDR1 is DFQATT and CDR2 SNEGSKA (reference sequence). The CDR3 loop reads CSASLNSLARPYEQYF. CDR3 sequence (DNA): TGCAGTGCTAGCCTAAATTCACTAGCGCGCCCCTACGAGCAGTACTTC.